In this sample, the clone carrying this TCR beta chain turned up a few times. This sample was taken from a study of T-cell memory formation after mild COVID-19. CDR1 is SGHRS and CDR2 is YFSETQ in the germline V gene. The length of the CDR3 is 13 residues. The V end was cut by 3 bases, the J end by 18 bases, with 19 bases between. Barcoded TCR alpha and TCR beta cDNA libraries with UMIs came from 5'RACE using constant-segment primers. Each CDR3 protein is one row after TCRdb ran MiXCR on the 5' RACE reads. The sample shows 360,000 or so distinct CDR3 sequences, 25% to 30% of them seen only once. The TCR sequence derives from an adult woman who had mild COVID-19 (a few samples of this study predate the infection). Cell type and time point are not known. The gene calls are TRBV5-1 and TRBJ1-6; the D gene is possibly TRBD1 (5 bases). The sequencing sample was made of PBMCs or a T cell subset sorted from them (not recorded which). The CDR3 reads CASSSGTPGRPHF. CDR3 DNA sequence: TGCGCCAGCAGCTCCGGGACTCCGGGCCGGCCCCACTTT.